One sample yielded the 30 T cell receptor beta chains listed below, sequenced in a study of PD-1 blockade in mismatch repair-deficient tumors. The protocol was immunoSEQ multiplex PCR, while the TCRdb copy is restricted to in-frame clones and leaves out a portion. Of 80,000 to 130,000 clones listed, 70% to 85% are singletons. The source material was peripheral blood, sampled 30 to 36 weeks after starting pembrolizumab. These receptor sequences come from an adult with mismatch repair-deficient cancer.

The V gene is TRBV2, the J gene TRBJ2-2, with D perhaps matching TRBD1 (6 bases). The V gene lost 6 bases and the J gene lost 2 bases, with 13 bases spanning the gap. The CDR3 totals 15 residues. CDR1 is SNHLY, CDR2 FYNNEI, per germline. CDR3 loop: CASSTRTDNTGELFF. As DNA, the CDR3 is TGTGCCAGCAGCACACGGACAGATAACACCGGGGAGCTGTTTTTT.

This clone was seen only once. The CDR3 loop is CASSSLGLSRGEQYF. DNA for the CDR3: TGTGCCAGCAGCTCACTCGGACTAAGCCGGGGCGAGCAGTACTTC. The rearrangement joins TRBV7-9 to TRBJ2-7, with a possible D match to TRBD2 (6 bases). The V gene lost 4 bases and the J gene lost 6 bases, with 19 bases spanning the gap. The CDR3 is 15 amino acids. CDR1 is SEHNR and CDR2 is FQNEAQ in the germline V gene (reference sequence).

This chain joins TRBV19 and TRBJ2-4; no clear D gene. The CDR3 loop spans 14 amino acids. Per the germline V gene, CDR1 is LNHDA and CDR2 is SQIVND (reference sequence). The V end lost 6 bases, the J end lost 1 base, and 10 bases lay between the germline ends. Here the CDR3 DNA reads TGTGCCAGTAGAGGTGGGGTTGCCAAAAACATTCAGTACTTC. This codes for CASRGGVAKNIQYF.

This clone appeared once. CDR3 residues: CASRFGTPDEQYF. The CDR3, as DNA: TGTGCCAGCAGATTCGGGACTCCGGACGAGCAGTACTTC. The chain uses TRBV6-1 and TRBJ2-7, with D possibly TRBD2 on 6 matching bases. There are 13 residues in the CDR3. V lost 6 bases and J 5 bases, leaving 14 bases between the germline ends. Germline V lookup: CDR1 MNHNS, CDR2 SASEGT.

The chain employs TRBV2 and TRBJ1-2; D may be TRBD1 (6 bases). Germline V CDR1 and CDR2: SNHLY, FYNNEI. CDR3 length: 14 amino acids. The V and J ends lost 7 bases and 8 bases respectively, with 20 bases between them. DNA for the CDR3: TGTGCCAGCATTACCTCCGGGACAACTCAAGGCTACACCTTC. Translation gives CASITSGTTQGYTF. Looking up the rest from reference TRBV2 and TRBJ1-2 gives the full variable domain: EPEVTQTPSHQVTQMGQEVILRCVPISNHLYFYWYRQILGQKVEFLVSFYNNEISEKSEIFDDQFSVERPDGSNFTLKIRSTKLEDSAMYFCASITSGTTQGYTFGSGTRLTVV.

The V gene is TRBV5-1, the J gene TRBJ1-1; 9 bases line up with TRBD1. The CDR3 extends over 13 amino acids. J lost 11 bases, V lost 4 bases, and 9 bases had no gene match. Germline values: CDR1 SGHRS, CDR2 YFSETQ. The CDR3 bases are TGCGCCAGCAGCGTTGGACAGGGGAATGGGGCTTTCTTT. It specifies CASSVGQGNGAFF.

As DNA, the CDR3 is TGTGCCACTTCGACAGGCACAGATACGCAGTATTTT. This translates into CATSTGTDTQYF. The rearrangement joins TRBV19 to TRBJ2-3; a possible D gene is TRBD1 (5 bases). V lost 10 bases, J lost 1 base, and 9 bases lay in between. From germline, CDR1 is LNHDA and CDR2 SQIVND (reference sequence). CDR3 length: 12 residues.

J is TRBJ1-1 and V is TRBV11-2, with D uncertain. Germline CDR1 and CDR2: SGHAT and FQNNGV. V was pared by 4 bases and J by 11 bases, with 14 bases between. This CDR3 contains 12 residues. The CDR3 sequence is CASSSVEGLAFF. As DNA, the CDR3 is TGTGCCAGCAGCTCGGTCGAGGGTTTGGCTTTCTTT.

V usage is TRBV5-6 and J usage is TRBJ2-1; D remains ambiguous. CDR3 size: 14 residues. V was cut by 1 base and J by 0 bases, with 5 bases left in between. Per the germline V gene, CDR1 is SGHDT and CDR2 is YYEEEE. CDR3 sequence reads: CASSLQSSYNEQFF. For the CDR3, the DNA is TGTGCCAGCAGCTTGCAAAGCTCCTACAATGAGCAGTTCTTC.

This clone was seen just once. This chain connects TRBV2 to TRBJ1-2; D not certain. The V gene's germline CDR1 is SNHLY and CDR2 FYNNEI. The V end lost 6 bases, the J end lost 8 bases, and 25 bases lay between the germline ends. The CDR3 extends over 16 amino acids. CDR3 protein: CASSDLTRVPRAGYTF. The CDR3 DNA is TGTGCCAGCAGCGACTTAACGAGGGTCCCCCGGGCCGGCTACACCTTC.

V is TRBV11-3 and J is TRBJ2-1; no reliable D call. CDR1 is SGHNT, CDR2 YENEEA, per germline. This CDR3 has 13 amino acids. V lost 1 base to trimming and J lost 6 bases, with 7 bases between them. The CDR3 here is CASSLGVGNEQFF. DNA of the CDR3: TGTGCCAGCAGCTTAGGGGTAGGCAATGAGCAGTTCTTC. Using reference TRBV11-3 and TRBJ2-1 for the parts outside the CDR3, the full variable domain is EAGVVQSPRYKIIEKKQPVAFWCNPISGHNTLYWYLQNLGQGPELLIRYENEEAVDDSQLPKDRFSAERLKGVDSTLKIQPAELGDSAVYLCASSLGVGNEQFFGPGTRLTVL.

The chain recombines TRBV9 with TRBJ2-3; D not resolved. V was pared by 2 bases and J by 5 bases, with 18 bases between. CDR3 length: 16 residues. The germline V gene encodes CDR1 SGDLS and CDR2 YYNGEE. The CDR3 DNA follows: TGTGCCAGCAGCGTCCAATCGACTCCTTTGGGAGATACGCAGTATTTT. Amino acids: CASSVQSTPLGDTQYF.

The chain joins TRBV27 to TRBJ2-7; 8 bases fit TRBD2. The CDR3 spans 15 residues. CDR1 is MNHEY, CDR2 SMNVEV, per germline (reference sequence). The trim removed 4 bases at V and 0 bases at J, leaving 5 bases unmatched. Written as DNA, the CDR3 is TGTGCCAGCAGTTCTCGAGCGGGAGCCTCCTACGAGCAGTACTTC. This translates into CASSSRAGASYEQYF.

V gene TRBV29-1 combines with J gene TRBJ2-7; D gene uncertain. The length of the CDR3 is 13 residues. V was shortened by 6 bases and J by 2 bases, with 14 bases between the two germline ends. Germline V CDR1 and CDR2: SQVTM, ANQGSEA. CDR3 DNA sequence: TGCAGCGTGGGCCCGTCCGCCGCCTACGAGCAGTACTTC. This gives the protein CSVGPSAAYEQYF.

Relative to its sample, this clone is medium-sized. V is TRBV4-3 and J is TRBJ2-7; 10 bases align to TRBD1. Germline loops: CDR1 LGHNA, CDR2 YSLEER. The CDR3 has 15 residues. The J segment lost 4 bases and the V segment lost 5 bases, leaving 8 bases of the junction unmatched. Written as DNA, the CDR3 is TGCGCCAGCAGCTATTCCGGGACAGGGGAATACGAGCAGTACTTC. Translated, it gives CASSYSGTGEYEQYF.

The V and J genes are TRBV6-5 and TRBJ2-3; 10 nucleotides align to TRBD2. CDR1 MNHEY and CDR2 SVGAGI come from the germline V gene. Losses at the gene ends were 7 bases for V and 6 bases for J; bases not matched to a gene: 10. The CDR3 totals 15 residues. The CDR3 bases are TGTGCCAGCACCTCGGCTAGCGGGAGAGTTGATACGCAGTATTTT. Residues: CASTSASGRVDTQYF.

J is TRBJ1-2 and V is TRBV7-2, with 9 bases aligning to TRBD1. The CDR3 contains 15 residues. Germline CDR1 and CDR2: SGHTA and FQGNSA. V shed 5 bases, J shed 4 bases, and the junction held 8 bases outside the gene matches. The DNA for the CDR3 is TGTGCCAGCAGCCCTCTCCCGGGACAGGGCTATGGCTACACCTTC. Protein product: CASSPLPGQGYGYTF.

The rearrangement joins TRBV27 to TRBJ2-1; D is ambiguous. The germline V gene has CDR1 MNHEY and CDR2 SMNVEV (reference sequence). The length of the CDR3 is 12 residues. Trimming took off 8 bases at V and 8 bases at J, with 13 bases between the two ends. CDR3 sequence (DNA): TGTGCCAGCTCCATGGGGAACCATGAGCAGTTCTTC. Its protein is CASSMGNHEQFF.

The chain recombines TRBV5-4 with TRBJ2-5; the match to TRBD2 covers 10 bases. The CDR3 consists of 17 residues. V shed 0 bases, J shed 5 bases, and the junction held 10 bases outside the gene matches. Germline assignment: CDR1 SGHNT and CDR2 YYREEE (reference sequence). The CDR3 DNA sequence: TGTGCCAGCAGCTTGGACTCAATAGCGGGAGGCCGGGAGACCCAGTACTTC. Its translation: CASSLDSIAGGRETQYF.

The CDR3 sequence is CASRRDTTGELFF. CDR3 bases: TGTGCCAGCAGACGGGACACCACCGGGGAGCTGTTTTTT. The chain employs TRBV7-2 and TRBJ2-2; perhaps TRBD1 as D (6 bases). The CDR3 contains 13 residues. Germline V gene sequence: CDR1 SGHTA, CDR2 FQGNSA. Trimming took off 6 bases at V and 4 bases at J, with 9 bases between the two ends.

The chain uses TRBV10-2 and TRBJ2-3, with 10 bases aligning to TRBD2. V was clipped by 2 bases and J by 2 bases; unmatched bases: 7. The germline gives CDR1 WSHSY, CDR2 SAAADI. The CDR3 runs 17 residues. The CDR3 DNA sequence: TGCGCCAGCAGTGAGATAACCGGGACTAGCGCCACAGATACGCAGTATTTT. The encoded protein is CASSEITGTSATDTQYF.

This chain joins TRBV4-2 and TRBJ2-7; D is undetermined. CDR3 length equals 14 residues. From germline, CDR1 is LGHNA and CDR2 YNFKEQ. V lost 5 bases and J lost 0, with 11 bases in between. The CDR3 here is CASSLDTGSYEQYF. For the CDR3, the DNA is TGTGCCAGCAGCTTGGATACGGGCTCCTACGAGCAGTACTTC.

The V gene is TRBV30, the J gene TRBJ1-5; D is perhaps TRBD1 (6 bases). The germline V gene encodes CDR1 GTSNPN and CDR2 SVGIG (reference sequence). The V and J ends lost 4 bases and 6 bases respectively, with 13 bases between them. CDR3 length: 13 amino acids. CDR3 sequence: CAWTPGVGQPQHF. The DNA of the CDR3 is TGTGCCTGGACCCCAGGGGTGGGTCAGCCCCAGCATTTT.

A single count supports this clone. This chain joins TRBV5-1 and TRBJ1-2; unclear D gene. V shed 3 bases and J shed 3 bases, with 15 bases lying between them. The CDR3 sequence is 15 residues long. Germline CDR1 is SGHRS and CDR2 is YFSETQ. The DNA of the CDR3 is TGCGCCAGCAGCTACTCCGGGGAGGGCTACTATGGCTACACCTTC. Residues: CASSYSGEGYYGYTF.

The chain uses TRBV9 and TRBJ1-5, with D unclear. This CDR3 comprises 14 residues. Germline CDR1 is SGDLS and CDR2 is YYNGEE. V was cut by 4 bases and J by 1 base, with 9 bases left in between. CDR3 bases: TGTGCCAGCAGCCCGGGAGGAAGCAATCAGCCCCAGCATTTT. Its protein product is CASSPGGSNQPQHF.

The sample holds a few counts of this clone. This rearrangement joins TRBV18 to TRBJ1-2; D perhaps matches TRBD1 (5 bases). The CDR3 contains 14 residues. Germline V CDR1 and CDR2: KGHSH, LQKENI. With 6 bases removed from V and 3 bases from J, the gap between germline ends came to 14 bases. CDR3 sequence: CASSPREFDYGYTF. CDR3 nucleotide sequence: TGTGCCAGCTCCCCCAGGGAGTTTGACTATGGCTACACCTTC.

V is TRBV30 and J is TRBJ2-2; D unclear. The CDR3 has 11 residues. CDR1 is GTSNPN and CDR2 is SVGIG in the germline V gene (reference sequence). The V end lost 0 bases, the J end lost 9 bases, and 5 bases lay between the germline ends. The CDR3 loop is CAWSVGRELFF. CDR3 DNA: TGTGCCTGGAGTGTAGGCAGGGAGCTGTTTTTT. Together with reference TRBV30 and TRBJ2-2, the CDR3 gives the full variable domain: SQTIHQWPATLVQPVGSPLSLECTVEGTSNPNLYWYRQAAGRGLQLLFYSVGIGQISSEVPQNLSASRPQDRQFILSSKKLLLSDSGFYLCAWSVGRELFFGEGSRLTVL.

The chain combines TRBV11-3 with TRBJ1-2; tentative D call: TRBD1 (6 bases). Germline CDR1 reads SGHNT; CDR2 reads YENEEA. Trimming stripped 3 bases from V and 4 bases from J, with 12 bases between. CDR3 size: 14 residues. CDR3 sequence reads: CASSFSGVGYGYTF. The CDR3, as DNA: TGTGCCAGCAGCTTCTCAGGGGTCGGCTATGGCTACACCTTC.

This chain joins TRBV6-5 and TRBJ1-2; perhaps TRBD1 as D (5 bases). Germline CDR1 is MNHEY and CDR2 is SVGAGI. This CDR3 is built from 14 residues. Trimming stripped 7 bases from V and 4 bases from J, with 16 bases between. The CDR3 bases are TGTGCCAGCACCCGGAGGGGTAGCGTCTATGGCTACACCTTC. This translates into CASTRRGSVYGYTF.

The rearrangement links TRBV6-5 to TRBJ1-2; 7 bases line up with TRBD1. The CDR3 extends over 13 amino acids. With V trimmed by 4 bases and J by 6 bases, 5 bases remained unmatched. CDR1 and CDR2 from the germline V gene are MNHEY and SVGAGI. CDR3: CASSSTGVHGYTF. CDR3 nucleotide sequence: TGTGCCAGCAGTTCAACAGGGGTGCATGGCTACACCTTC.